This T cell receptor (beta chain) was recorded in a study of blood T cell repertoires in COVID-19. The repertoire was sequenced with immunoSEQ multiplex PCR; TCRdb's copy has only in-frame clones and lacks some. The table records around 140,000 clones, about 89% of them present only once. The CDR3 contains 16 residues. J was trimmed by 1 base and V by 1 base; bases with no gene match: 4. Germline V gene data show CDR1 as LGHDT and CDR2 as YNNKEL (reference sequence). This clone was recorded only once. Input material: PBMCs or T cells enriched from blood (not recorded which). The V gene is TRBV3-1 (or the pseudogene TRBV3-2), the J gene TRBJ1-3; TRBD1 matches at 7 bases. This sequence originates from a man aged 55 to 70 who had recovered from COVID-19. Here the CDR3 reads CASSQVTTGSGNTIYF. The DNA of the CDR3 is TGTGCCAGCAGCCAAGTTACGACAGGGTCTGGAAACACCATATATTTT.